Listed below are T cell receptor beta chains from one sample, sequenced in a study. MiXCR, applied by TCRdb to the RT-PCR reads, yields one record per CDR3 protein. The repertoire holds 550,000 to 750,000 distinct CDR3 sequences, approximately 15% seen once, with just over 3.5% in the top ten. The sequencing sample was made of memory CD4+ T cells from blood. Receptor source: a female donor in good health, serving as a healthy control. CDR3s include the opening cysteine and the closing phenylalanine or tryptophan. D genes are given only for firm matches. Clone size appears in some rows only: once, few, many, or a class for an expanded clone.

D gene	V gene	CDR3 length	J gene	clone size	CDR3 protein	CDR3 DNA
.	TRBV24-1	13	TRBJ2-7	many	CATSDPGTYEQYF	TGTGCCACCAGTGACCCAGGGACCTACGAGCAGTACTTC
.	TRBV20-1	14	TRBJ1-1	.	CSARTGTQNTEAFF	TGCAGTGCTAGAACCGGGACACAGAACACTGAAGCTTTCTTT
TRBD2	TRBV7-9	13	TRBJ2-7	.	CASSLGTSGRRYF	TGTGCCAGCAGCCTCGGGACTAGCGGGAGGCGGTACTTC
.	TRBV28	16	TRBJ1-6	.	CASIPGARDDNSPLHF	TGTGCCAGCATTCCAGGGGCCAGGGATGATAATTCACCCCTCCACTTT
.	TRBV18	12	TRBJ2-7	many	CASSPLREEQYF	TGTGCCAGCTCACCACTACGCGAAGAGCAGTACTTC
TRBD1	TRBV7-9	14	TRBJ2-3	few	CASSPQGVKDTQYF	TGTGCCAGCAGCCCCCAGGGGGTGAAAGATACGCAGTATTTT
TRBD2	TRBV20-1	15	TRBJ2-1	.	CSARVLAGWTHEQFF	TGCAGTGCTAGGGTGCTAGCGGGTTGGACCCATGAGCAGTTCTTC
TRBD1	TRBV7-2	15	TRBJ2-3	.	CASSFRTGGTDTQYF	TGTGCCAGCAGCTTCCGGACAGGGGGAACAGATACGCAGTATTTT
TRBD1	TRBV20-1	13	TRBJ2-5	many	CSARRGLGETQYF	TGCAGTGCTAGAAGGGGGCTCGGAGAGACCCAGTACTTC
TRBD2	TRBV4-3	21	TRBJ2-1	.	CASSQEGPEREAKGAYNEQFF	TGCGCCAGCAGCCAAGAAGGCCCGGAGCGGGAGGCCAAAGGGGCTTACAATGAGCAGTTCTTC
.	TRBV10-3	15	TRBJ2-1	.	CAISVGVRSYNEQFF	TGTGCCATCAGTGTAGGAGTCCGCTCCTACAATGAGCAGTTCTTC
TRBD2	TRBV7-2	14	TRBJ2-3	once	CAETREGLPDTQYF	TGTGCCGAGACGCGGGAGGGCCTCCCAGATACGCAGTATTTT
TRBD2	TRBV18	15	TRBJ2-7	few	CASSPGGGLYYEQYF	TGTGCCAGCTCCCCGGGAGGGGGATTGTACTACGAGCAGTACTTC
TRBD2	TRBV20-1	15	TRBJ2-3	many	CSAQTRGLAVDTQYF	TGCAGTGCACAGACTAGGGGACTAGCAGTAGATACGCAGTATTTT
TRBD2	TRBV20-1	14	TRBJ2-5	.	CSALSSGGKETQYF	TGCAGTGCTCTATCTAGCGGGGGCAAAGAGACCCAGTACTTC
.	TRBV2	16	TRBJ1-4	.	CASSEGIEPTSEKLFF	TGTGCCAGCAGTGAAGGTATAGAACCCACCTCGGAAAAACTGTTTTTT
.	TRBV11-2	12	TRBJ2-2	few	CASSPEVGELFF	TGTGCCAGCAGCCCTGAGGTCGGGGAGCTGTTTTTT
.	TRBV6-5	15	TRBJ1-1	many	CASSDASGAVTEAFF	TGTGCCAGCAGCGACGCCTCGGGCGCAGTAACTGAAGCTTTCTTT
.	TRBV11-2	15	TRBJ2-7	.	CASSLNGQQTYEQYF	TGTGCCAGCAGCTTAAATGGACAGCAAACCTACGAGCAGTACTTC
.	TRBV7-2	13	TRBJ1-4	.	CASSRDRFEKLFF	TGTGCCAGCAGCCGAGACAGGTTTGAAAAACTGTTTTTT
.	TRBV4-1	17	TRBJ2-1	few	CASSLRSGTSSYNEQFF	TGCGCCAGCAGCCTCCGTAGCGGAACCAGCTCCTACAATGAGCAGTTCTTC
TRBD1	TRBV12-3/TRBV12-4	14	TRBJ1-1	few	CASSLRTGGLEAFF	TGTGCCAGCAGTCTCCGGACAGGGGGGCTTGAAGCTTTCTTT
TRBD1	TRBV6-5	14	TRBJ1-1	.	CASRTGGGGTEAFF	TGTGCCAGCAGGACAGGGGGCGGTGGCACTGAAGCTTTCTTT
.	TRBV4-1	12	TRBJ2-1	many	CASSQDSNEQFF	TGCGCCAGCAGCCAGGACAGCAATGAGCAGTTCTTC
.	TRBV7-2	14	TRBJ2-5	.	CASTLRGYQETQYF	TGTGCCAGCACCCTAAGGGGGTACCAAGAGACCCAGTACTTC
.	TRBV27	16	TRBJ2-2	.	CASRLLRGGNTGELFF	TGTGCCAGCAGGCTCCTAAGGGGAGGGAACACCGGGGAGCTGTTTTTT
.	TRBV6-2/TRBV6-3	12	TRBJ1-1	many	CASSRPLDKAFF	TGTGCCAGCAGCCGCCCGTTGGACAAAGCTTTCTTT
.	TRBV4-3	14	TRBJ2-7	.	CASSQVSGADEQYF	TGCGCCAGCAGCCAAGTAAGTGGGGCTGACGAGCAGTACTTC
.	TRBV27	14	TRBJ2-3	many	CASGRNGRTDTQYF	TGTGCCAGCGGCCGTAACGGGAGAACGGATACGCAGTATTTT
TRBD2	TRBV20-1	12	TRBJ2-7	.	CSASGRNYEQYF	TGCAGTGCTAGCGGGAGGAACTACGAGCAGTACTTC
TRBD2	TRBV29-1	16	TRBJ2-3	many	CSVESRLAGYVDTQYF	TGCAGCGTTGAAAGTCGCCTAGCGGGTTATGTGGATACGCAGTATTTT
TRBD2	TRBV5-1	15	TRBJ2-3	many	CASSLIAGEADTQYF	TGCGCCAGCAGCTTGATAGCGGGAGAGGCAGATACGCAGTATTTT
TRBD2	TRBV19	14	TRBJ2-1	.	CASLQREGRGEQFF	TGTGCCAGCTTACAGCGGGAGGGCCGGGGTGAGCAGTTCTTC
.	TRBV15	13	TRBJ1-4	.	CATSRDIEEKLFF	TGTGCCACCAGCAGGGACATTGAAGAAAAACTGTTTTTT
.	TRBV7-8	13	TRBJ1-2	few	CASSLVVGYGYTF	TGTGCCAGCAGCTTAGTCGTTGGGTATGGCTACACCTTC
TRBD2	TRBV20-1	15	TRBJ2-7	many	CSARGLADTIYEQYF	TGCAGTGCTAGGGGTCTAGCGGATACAATCTACGAGCAGTACTTC
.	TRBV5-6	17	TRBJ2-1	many	CASSWPGYWGRDNEQFF	TGTGCCAGCAGCTGGCCAGGGTATTGGGGGAGAGACAATGAGCAGTTCTTC